The 9 T cell receptor beta chains below come from one sample, sequenced in a study of early T cells in non-severe SARS-CoV-2 infection. TCRdb independently ran MiXCR on the 5' RACE reads; one entry per CDR3 protein. The top ten hold about 2.7% of the sample, which has about 84,000 distinct CDR3 sequences, about 12% seen once. Sequencing was done on a sample of whole blood. These receptors were taken from an adult who was a healthcare worker with PCR-confirmed SARS-CoV-2 infection or an uninfected control (not recorded which).

In this sample, this clonotype turned up many times. The rearrangement links TRBV7-7 to TRBJ1-1, with a possible D match to TRBD1 (5 bases). CDR3 size: 14 residues. Germline V lookup: CDR1 SSHAT, CDR2 FNYEAQ (reference sequence). DNA for the CDR3: TGTGCTACCAAAAGGCCGGGACCGAACACTGAAGCTTTCTTT. Amino acid sequence: CATKRPGPNTEAFF.

The chain has TRBV11-2 and TRBJ2-7; D tentatively reads TRBD1 or TRBD2 (5 bases each). Germline lookup yields CDR1 SGHAT and CDR2 FQNNGV. The CDR3 is 17 amino acids. Trimming shortened V by 0 bases and J by 0 bases, and 15 bases separated the two germline ends. In nucleotides, the CDR3 is TGTGCCAGCAGCTTAGATCTCCGGGGCGCCAGCTCCTACGAGCAGTACTTC. This encodes CASSLDLRGASSYEQYF.

This clonotype was counted at least ten times. V gene TRBV12-3 or TRBV12-4 combines with J gene TRBJ2-5, with D tentatively TRBD1 (5 bases). The CDR3 totals 15 residues. Trimming pared 3 bases from V and 1 base from J, leaving 12 bases between. In nucleotides, the CDR3 is TGTGCCAGCAGTTTGCATCGACAGTTCCAAGAGACCCAGTACTTC. This codes for CASSLHRQFQETQYF.

The chain carries TRBV28 and TRBJ1-6; D is undetermined. The ends were cut back, 8 bases at V and 5 bases at J, with 16 bases in the middle. The CDR3 spans 15 residues. Germline CDR1 and CDR2: MDHEN and SYDVKM. CDR3 DNA sequence: TGTGCCAGCGGAGGACCGAGGAAGAATAATTCACCCCTCCACTTT. This encodes CASGGPRKNNSPLHF.

The chain links TRBV4-1 to TRBJ2-7; possibly TRBD2 for D (5 bases). From germline, CDR1 is MGHRA and CDR2 YSYEKL. Trimming cost V 4 bases and J 3 bases, with 13 bases left between them. This CDR3 is 14 amino acids long. The CDR3 sequence is CASSLWHGDYEQYF. CDR3 in DNA: TGCGCCAGCAGCCTATGGCACGGGGACTACGAGCAGTACTTC.

V and J are TRBV20-1 and TRBJ2-7; D is unclear. This CDR3 has 12 residues. Germline V CDR1 and CDR2: DFQATT, SNEGSKA (reference sequence). V lost 6 bases and J 3 bases, leaving 12 bases between the germline ends. CDR3 sequence reads: CSAQTDIYEQYF. CDR3 DNA sequence: TGCAGTGCCCAGACCGATATCTACGAGCAGTACTTC.

This sequence joins TRBV7-3 and TRBJ2-7; 11 positions agree with TRBD2. The junction had 5 bases not matched to a gene; V was cut back by 5 bases and J by 2 bases. In germline, CDR1 is SGHTA, CDR2 FQGTGA. The CDR3 is 15 residues long. The CDR3 region is CASSIGTSGTYEQYF. Here the CDR3 DNA reads TGTGCCAGCAGCATAGGGACTAGCGGAACCTACGAGCAGTACTTC.

This clonotype was observed a handful of times. The V and J genes are TRBV18 and TRBJ1-4; D is perhaps TRBD1 (6 bases). The CDR3 consists of 14 residues. Germline-derived CDR1 and CDR2 are KGHSH and LQKENI. V was trimmed by 2 bases and J by 4 bases, leaving 8 bases between them. Here the CDR3 DNA reads TGTGCCAGCTCACCAAGGGGGAATAATGAAAAACTGTTTTTT. Translating it yields CASSPRGNNEKLFF. The entire variable domain, with the rest obtained from reference TRBV18 and TRBJ1-4, is as follows: NAGVMQNPRHLVRRRGQEARLRCSPMKGHSHVYWYRQLPEEGLKFMVYLQKENIIDESGMPKERFSAEFPKEGPSILRIQQVVRGDSAAYFCASSPRGNNEKLFFGSGTQLSVL.

This clonotype has ten or more counts. The chain joins TRBV28 to TRBJ1-1; possible D gene TRBD1, 5 bases. V was pared by 6 bases and J by 3 bases, with 8 bases between. Germline V gene lookup returns CDR1 MDHEN and CDR2 SYDVKM. The CDR3 runs to 12 residues. The CDR3 region has the DNA TGTGCCAGCAGGACAGATCACACTGAAGCTTTCTTT. Translated, it gives CASRTDHTEAFF.